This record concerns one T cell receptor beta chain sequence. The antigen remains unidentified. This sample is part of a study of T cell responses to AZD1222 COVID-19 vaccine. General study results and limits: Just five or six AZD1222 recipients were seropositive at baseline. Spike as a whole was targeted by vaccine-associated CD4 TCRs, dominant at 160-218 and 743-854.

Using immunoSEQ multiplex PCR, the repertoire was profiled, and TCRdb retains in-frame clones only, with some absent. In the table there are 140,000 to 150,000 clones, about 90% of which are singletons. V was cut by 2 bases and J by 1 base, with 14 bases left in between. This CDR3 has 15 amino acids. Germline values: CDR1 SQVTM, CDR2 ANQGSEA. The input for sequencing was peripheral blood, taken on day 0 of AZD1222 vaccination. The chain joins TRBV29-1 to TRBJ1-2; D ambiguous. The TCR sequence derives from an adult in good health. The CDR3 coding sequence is TGCAGCGTTGAAAGGGAATCGTGGGTTAACTATGGCTACACCTTC. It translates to CSVERESWVNYGYTF.